Below, one T cell receptor beta chain is given with its context. The entry originates in a study of blood T cell repertoires in COVID-19. In the source study's methods: Using reference gene primer amplification, nucleated cell counts were estimated. Repertoires were generated with immunoSEQ multiplex PCR, while TCRdb's copy carries only in-frame clones and drops some. Clone size and the V and J calls come from that table; the DNA yielded D and trimming. Of a few hundred thousand clones listed, 88% are singletons. The ends lost 1 base at V and 4 bases at J; junction bases unmatched: 1. The CDR3 has 14 residues. Germline-derived CDR1 and CDR2 are LGHNA and YSLEER. Participants came from roughly 25 US areas, aged about 18 to 89 years.

The sequenced sample was PBMCs or T cells enriched from blood (not recorded which). The rearrangement links TRBV4-3 to TRBJ2-1; 7 bases match TRBD1. The origin of this receptor is a middle-aged woman who had recovered from COVID-19. This chain's CDR3 is CASSQAGQYNEQFF. The CDR3 bases are TGCGCCAGCAGCCAAGCGGGACAGTACAATGAGCAGTTCTTC.